These 22 T cell receptor beta chains were all obtained from the same sample, sequenced in a study of graft-versus-host responses after intestinal transplantation. TCRdb's copy holds only in-frame clones and misses some; the assay was immunoSEQ multiplex PCR. The sample lists roughly 75,000 clones; roughly 91% were seen once. What these receptors recognize is not known. The sequencing here drew on unstimulated CD4+ T cells sorted from spleen or lymph node cells, taken before intestinal transplant. The receptors shown here come from a human donor who received an intestinal transplant.

The chain combines TRBV19 with TRBJ2-3, with no clear D. The CDR3 length is 13 residues. CDR1 and CDR2 (germline): LNHDA, SQIVND (reference sequence). Deletions cut 7 bases from V and 1 base from J, with 9 bases between. Written as DNA, the CDR3 is TGTGCCAGTAAAGTGCGAGGCACAGATACGCAGTATTTT. It translates to CASKVRGTDTQYF.

J is TRBJ1-1 and V is TRBV14, with 9 nucleotides matching TRBD1. The germline V gene encodes CDR1 SGHDN and CDR2 FVKESK. The CDR3 runs 17 residues. J gave up 1 base and V 3 bases, and 9 bases lay outside the gene matches. The CDR3 DNA follows: TGTGCCAGCAGCCACCGGAGATACAGGGGGCAGAACACTGAAGCTTTCTTT. Its protein is CASSHRRYRGQNTEAFF.

The rearrangement uses TRBV10-2 and TRBJ1-5; 7 bases are shared with TRBD1. Germline V gives CDR1 WSHSY, CDR2 SAAADI. V lost 3 bases to trimming and J lost 7 bases; unmatched junction nucleotides: 21. This CDR3 spans 19 amino acids. This chain's CDR3 is CASSEGRGTERRREQPQHF. The CDR3 coding sequence is TGCGCCAGCAGTGAAGGAAGGGGGACAGAGCGTCGCAGAGAGCAGCCCCAGCATTTT.

The chain carries TRBV5-1 and TRBJ2-7; TRBD2 agrees at 12 bases. The CDR3 consists of 16 residues. Germline V lookup: CDR1 SGHRS, CDR2 YFSETQ. Losses at the gene ends were 3 bases for V and 6 bases for J; bases not matched to a gene: 10. The CDR3 DNA follows: TGCGCCAGCAGCTCACTAGCGGGGGGTACGGAGGGCGAGCAGTACTTC. This encodes CASSSLAGGTEGEQYF.

This chain connects TRBV7-2 to TRBJ2-7, with D hard to call. V gave up 1 base and J gave up 2 bases, with 9 bases separating them. Germline assignment: CDR1 SGHTA and CDR2 FQGNSA. The length of the CDR3 is 14 residues. The CDR3 DNA reads TGTGCCAGCAGCTTAGTTCGGGTTACCTACGAGCAGTACTTC. Translated, it gives CASSLVRVTYEQYF.

The chain joins TRBV6-5 to TRBJ1-3; D is ambiguous. CDR3 length: 15 amino acids. Germline values: CDR1 MNHEY, CDR2 SVGAGI. V gave up 0 bases and J gave up 0 bases, with 6 bases separating them. The CDR3 loop reads CASSYSHSSGNTIYF. DNA of the CDR3: TGTGCCAGCAGTTACTCGCATAGCTCTGGAAACACCATATATTTT.

This sequence joins TRBV11-3 and TRBJ2-7; 8 positions agree with TRBD2. Trimming at V came to 0 bases and at J to 4 bases, leaving 14 bases not matched to a gene. Germline loops: CDR1 SGHNT, CDR2 YENEEA. This CDR3 region has 18 residues. Here the CDR3 DNA reads TGTGCCAGCAGCTTAGATCCTTTCCGGGGGGGTTTATCTTACGAGCAGTACTTC. This codes for CASSLDPFRGGLSYEQYF.

The rearrangement uses TRBV10-2 and TRBJ2-7; 8 bases map to TRBD1. V shed 7 bases and J 0 bases; nucleotides not matched to a gene: 11. The V gene's germline CDR1 is WSHSY and CDR2 SAAADI. The CDR3 has 16 amino acids. CDR3: CASMWDRPRGSYEQYF. In DNA, the CDR3 is TGCGCCAGCATGTGGGACAGGCCGAGGGGCTCCTACGAGCAGTACTTC.

The gene calls are TRBV4-3 and TRBJ1-4; 7 positions agree with TRBD1. CDR3 length: 16 residues. After removal of 0 bases from V and 6 bases from J, the junction contained 7 bases not matched to a gene. Germline V CDR1 and CDR2: LGHNA, YSLEER. CDR3 amino acids: CASSQDMRGLDEKLFF. The CDR3 coding sequence is TGCGCCAGCAGCCAAGATATGAGGGGGCTGGATGAAAAACTGTTTTTT.

This chain links TRBV20-1 with TRBJ1-2; D gene uncertain. V shed 4 bases and J shed 4 bases, with 7 bases lying between them. The CDR3 runs 11 residues. The germline gives CDR1 DFQATT, CDR2 SNEGSKA (reference sequence). This CDR3 reads CSATPSYGYTF. The DNA for the CDR3 is TGCAGTGCTACCCCCAGCTATGGCTACACCTTC.

The J gene is TRBJ2-7, the V gene TRBV7-2; 7 nucleotides agree with TRBD2. Per germline, CDR1 SGHTA and CDR2 FQGNSA. J lost 7 bases, V lost 7 bases, and 16 bases had no gene match. The CDR3 runs 15 residues. CDR3 sequence reads: CASTLAGSGRWEQYF. The DNA of the CDR3 is TGTGCCAGCACCCTGGCGGGTAGCGGGCGGTGGGAGCAGTACTTC. The full variable domain, with the rest looked up from reference TRBV7-2 and TRBJ2-7, is GAGVSQSPSNKVTEKGKDVELRCDPISGHTALYWYRQSLGQGLEFLIYFQGNSAPDKSGLPSDRFSAERTGGSVSTLTIQRTQQEDSAVYLCASTLAGSGRWEQYFGPGTRLTVT.

This clone has just one count. V is TRBV18 and J is TRBJ2-7; 7 positions match TRBD2. J gave up 2 bases and V 4 bases, and 5 bases lay outside the gene matches. Germline values: CDR1 KGHSH, CDR2 LQKENI. This CDR3 has 14 amino acids. CDR3 loop: CASSQLADTYEQYF. Written as DNA, the CDR3 is TGTGCCAGCTCACAGCTAGCGGATACCTACGAGCAGTACTTC.

This clone was counted only a few times. In nucleotides, the CDR3 is TGTGCCAGCTCTTGGACATCTTCCTATGGCTACACCTTC. Protein sequence: CASSWTSSYGYTF. V gene TRBV2 combines with J gene TRBJ1-2; D is possibly TRBD1 (5 bases). The CDR3 is made up of 13 amino acids. Germline V gene sequence: CDR1 SNHLY, CDR2 FYNNEI. The V gene lost 8 bases and the J gene lost 4 bases, with 14 bases spanning the gap.

The chain is built from TRBV7-2 and TRBJ2-7, with D possibly matching TRBD2 (6 bases). The CDR3 runs to 17 residues. V was shortened by 1 base and J by 2 bases, with 18 bases between the two germline ends. Looked up from germline, CDR1 is SGHTA and CDR2 is FQGNSA. The CDR3 loop is CASSLVLPGRGTYEQYF. The CDR3 DNA reads as TGTGCCAGCAGCTTAGTGCTTCCAGGCCGGGGGACCTACGAGCAGTACTTC.

The chain links TRBV27 to TRBJ2-1, with 8 bases fitting TRBD1. CDR1 and CDR2 (germline): MNHEY, SMNVEV (reference sequence). J was trimmed by 6 bases and V by 5 bases; bases with no gene match: 6. The CDR3 contains 14 residues. The CDR3 loop reads CASSPWTGRNEQFF. DNA of the CDR3: TGTGCCAGCAGTCCTTGGACAGGGCGCAATGAGCAGTTCTTC.

The chain combines TRBV29-1 with TRBJ1-1, with TRBD1 matching 7 bases. The V gene's germline CDR1 is SQVTM and CDR2 ANQGSEA. J lost 1 base, V lost 3 bases, and 2 bases had no gene match. This CDR3 has 13 amino acids. CDR3 in amino acids: CSVDDRENTEAFF. The CDR3 coding sequence is TGCAGCGTTGACGACAGGGAGAACACTGAAGCTTTCTTT.

This chain uses TRBV2 with TRBJ2-3; 7 bases are a match to TRBD1. Germline V CDR1 and CDR2: SNHLY, FYNNEI. The V and J ends lost 7 bases and 3 bases, in that order; junction bases with no gene match: 10. The CDR3 extends over 15 amino acids. The CDR3 nucleotides read TGTGCCAGCAACCCTACAGGGGTGAATACAGATACGCAGTATTTT. Translation gives CASNPTGVNTDTQYF. Variable domain in full (rest from reference TRBV2 and TRBJ2-3): EPEVTQTPSHQVTQMGQEVILRCVPISNHLYFYWYRQILGQKVEFLVSFYNNEISEKSEIFDDQFSVERPDGSNFTLKIRSTKLEDSAMYFCASNPTGVNTDTQYFGPGTRLTVL.

This clone has more than one count but fewer than ten. This chain joins TRBV27 and TRBJ1-4; D is undetermined. Germline V CDR1 and CDR2: MNHEY, SMNVEV (reference sequence). Trimming cost V 5 bases and J 6 bases, with 13 bases left between them. The CDR3 totals 14 residues. CDR3: CASSQPGTDEKLFF. The CDR3 DNA follows: TGTGCCAGCAGTCAACCGGGAACGGATGAAAAACTGTTTTTT.

The chain is built from TRBV11-2 and TRBJ2-7; D possibly corresponds to TRBD2 (5 bases). Trimming took 5 bases from V and 3 from J, leaving 17 bases between them. This CDR3 contains 15 residues. Germline lookup yields CDR1 SGHAT and CDR2 FQNNGV. The DNA of the CDR3 is TGTGCCAGCAGCGAAATACCGGGGTCCGGCTACGAGCAGTACTTC. The encoded protein is CASSEIPGSGYEQYF.

The chain joins TRBV7-2 to TRBJ2-3, with 14 bases aligning to TRBD2. The germline V gene has CDR1 SGHTA and CDR2 FQGNSA. The CDR3 contains 17 residues. V shed 5 bases, J shed 2 bases, and the junction held 6 bases outside the gene matches. This CDR3 is CASSVRLAGGFTDTQYF. CDR3 DNA sequence: TGTGCCAGCAGCGTGAGACTAGCGGGGGGGTTCACAGATACGCAGTATTTT. Combining the CDR3 with reference TRBV7-2 and TRBJ2-3 gives the whole variable domain GAGVSQSPSNKVTEKGKDVELRCDPISGHTALYWYRQSLGQGLEFLIYFQGNSAPDKSGLPSDRFSAERTGGSVSTLTIQRTQQEDSAVYLCASSVRLAGGFTDTQYFGPGTRLTVL.

The rearrangement links TRBV27 to TRBJ2-3; D gene unclear. Germline-derived CDR1 and CDR2 are MNHEY and SMNVEV (reference sequence). V gave up 5 bases and J gave up 4 bases, with 19 bases separating them. The CDR3 is made up of 16 amino acids. CDR3: CASSPIARSPPDTQYF. In DNA form, the CDR3 reads TGTGCCAGCAGTCCCATCGCCCGGTCGCCCCCAGATACGCAGTATTTT.

The CDR3: CASTRDSDTQYF. CDR3 DNA: TGTGCCAGCACCAGGGATTCAGATACGCAGTATTTT. This sequence joins TRBV2 and TRBJ2-3; the D gene is possibly TRBD1 (5 bases). The CDR3 is made up of 12 amino acids. Germline V gene sequence: CDR1 SNHLY, CDR2 FYNNEI. Trimming took 7 bases from V and 4 from J, leaving 9 bases between them.